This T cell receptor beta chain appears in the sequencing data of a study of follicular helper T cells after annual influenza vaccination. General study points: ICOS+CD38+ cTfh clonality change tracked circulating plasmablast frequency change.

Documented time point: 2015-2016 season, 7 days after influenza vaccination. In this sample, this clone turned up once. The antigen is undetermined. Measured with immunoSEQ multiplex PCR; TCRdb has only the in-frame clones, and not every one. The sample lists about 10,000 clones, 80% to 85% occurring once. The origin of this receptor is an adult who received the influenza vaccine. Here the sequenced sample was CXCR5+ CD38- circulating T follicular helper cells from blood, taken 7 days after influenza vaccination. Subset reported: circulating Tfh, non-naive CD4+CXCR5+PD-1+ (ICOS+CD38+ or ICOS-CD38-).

This chain's CDR3 is CSFVTSGAYNEQFF. For the CDR3, the DNA is TGCAGTTTTGTCACTAGCGGGGCCTACAATGAGCAGTTCTTC. The chain couples TRBV29-1 to TRBJ2-1; 10 bases agree with TRBD2. This CDR3 spans 14 amino acids. Germline V gene lookup returns CDR1 SQVTM and CDR2 ANQGSEA.